This paragraph covers one T cell receptor (beta chain) sequence. Its antigen is still unknown. This sample stems from a study of vaccination and CD4 T cells after COVID-19. On the study more broadly: Six males and four females, two Hispanic, made up the convalescents.

The CDR3 is made up of 13 amino acids. The V end was cut by 2 bases, the J end by 6 bases, with 11 bases between. CDR1 is SNHLY, CDR2 FYNNEI, per germline. Documented treatment: roughly 10-day PBMC culture with coronavirus spike peptide pools or control peptides (ViraFEST assay). CD4+ T cells that had been cultured provided DNA sequenced with the Oncomine TCR Beta short-read assay. TCRdb independently ran MiXCR on the PCR reads; one entry per CDR3 protein. The sample lists more than 9,000 distinct CDR3 sequences; under 40% were seen once. General observations from the study: Median SARS-CoV-2-reactive clonotype numbers went up from around 21 to 38, but not significantly.

The sample consisted of cultured CD4+ T cells from blood. The chain has TRBV2 and TRBJ2-7; D gene unclear. The receptor was isolated from a human donor with COVID-19. The CDR3 DNA reads TGTGCCAGCAGTGAATCAGCACCTACCGAGCAGTACTTC. This translates into CASSESAPTEQYF.